A single sample gave rise to the 20 T cell receptor beta chains below, sequenced in a study of glioma-infiltrating T cells. Amplification of TCR alpha and beta CDR3 regions from RNA used iRepertoire nested multiplex PCR. TCRdb used MiXCR to reprocess the multiplex PCR reads, holding one entry per CDR3 protein. The table records about 410,000 distinct CDR3 sequences, less than 50% of them present only once. The sequencing input was glioma tissue, nonneoplastic brain tissue, or PBMCs (not recorded which). The receptors derive from a human donor with low-grade glioma or glioblastoma, undergoing nonglioma brain surgery, or in good health (not recorded which).

This chain uses TRBV20-1 with TRBJ1-2, with D tentatively TRBD1 (5 bases). The CDR3 runs to 13 residues. From germline, CDR1 is DFQATT and CDR2 SNEGSKA (reference sequence). Trimming took 0 bases from V and 3 from J, leaving 8 bases between them. The CDR3 DNA sequence: TGCAGTGCTAGAGAAGACAGCTACTATGGCTACACCTTC. Its protein is CSAREDSYYGYTF.

This chain links TRBV6-5 with TRBJ1-1, with unresolved D. The ends were cut back, 5 bases at V and 9 bases at J, with 19 bases in the middle. Germline V gene lookup returns CDR1 MNHEY and CDR2 SVGAGI. The CDR3 is made up of 14 amino acids. The CDR3 loop reads CASSKERSNIKAFF. The CDR3 DNA is TGTGCCAGCAGTAAAGAAAGGTCGAACATAAAAGCTTTCTTT.

Regarding this clonotype: Because it lacks the conserved phenylalanine or tryptophan at the end, this CDR3 is likely a read error. The chain couples TRBV4-2 to TRBJ2-7; D is unresolved. Trimming took off 5 bases at V and 0 bases at J, with 11 bases between the two ends. The CDR3 sequence is 14 residues long. Germline assignment: CDR1 LGHNA and CDR2 YNFKEQ. CDR3 in amino acids: CASSLLVSSYEQYL. CDR3 sequence (DNA): TGTGCCAGCAGCTTGCTAGTCAGCTCCTACGAGCAGTACCTC.

This clonotype was seen repeatedly, ten times or more. This chain uses TRBV6-1 with TRBJ1-1, with D hard to call. The V end lost 5 bases, the J end lost 8 bases, and 9 bases lay between the germline ends. The CDR3 loop spans 11 amino acids. Germline CDR1 reads MNHNS; CDR2 reads SASEGT. The CDR3 bases are TGTGCCAGCAGTTATGGCGGGGAAGCTTTCTTT. Amino acids: CASSYGGEAFF.

This chain uses TRBV7-2 with TRBJ2-1; D call uncertain. In germline, CDR1 is SGHTA, CDR2 FQGNSA. This CDR3 has 12 residues. The V end was cut by 1 base, the J end by 8 bases, with 6 bases between. CDR3 amino acids: CASSLGIHEQFF. DNA of the CDR3: TGTGCCAGCAGCTTAGGCATCCATGAGCAGTTCTTC.

Details on this clonotype: This clone may be a read error of a much larger clone one base away. The chain joins TRBV2 to TRBJ1-1; D is undetermined. This CDR3 has 12 amino acids. CDR1 SNHLY and CDR2 FYNNEI come from the germline V gene. CDR3 protein: CPSSYMNTEAFF. For the CDR3, the DNA is TGTCCCAGCAGTTACATGAACACTGAAGCTTTCTTT.

The chain couples TRBV7-9 to TRBJ2-2; TRBD2 aligns across 9 bases. This CDR3 is 16 amino acids long. J gave up 9 bases and V 1 base, and 9 bases lay outside the gene matches. Germline values: CDR1 SEHNR, CDR2 FQNEAQ (reference sequence). CDR3 loop: CASSLDLAGSARELFF. DNA for the CDR3: TGTGCCAGCAGCTTAGATCTAGCGGGATCGGCCAGGGAGCTGTTTTTT. Variable domain in full (rest from reference TRBV7-9 and TRBJ2-2): DTGVSQNPRHKITKRGQNVTFRCDPISEHNRLYWYRQTLGQGPEFLTYFQNEAQLEKSRLLSDRFSAERPKGSFSTLEIQRTEQGDSAMYLCASSLDLAGSARELFFGEGSRLTVL.

The chain recombines TRBV20-1 with TRBJ1-2, with a possible D match to TRBD1 (5 bases). The CDR3 covers 12 residues. Per germline, CDR1 DFQATT and CDR2 SNEGSKA (reference sequence). V was clipped by 5 bases and J by 4 bases, with 11 bases between them. CDR3 nucleotides: TGCAGTGCTGTGGGGCAGGGCTATGGCTACACCTTC. It codes for CSAVGQGYGYTF.

As concerns this clonotype: A much larger clone sits a single nucleotide away, making a read error possible. The chain employs TRBV15 and TRBJ2-3, with TRBD2 identical over 10 bases. Germline CDR1 is LNHNV and CDR2 is YYDKDF (reference sequence). The CDR3 runs to 16 residues. Germline trimming cut 5 bases from V and 2 bases from J; bases unmatched to any gene: 7. CDR3 sequence reads: CATSPYGTSVTDTQYF. The CDR3, as DNA: TGTGCCACCAGCCCATACGGGACTAGCGTCACAGATACGCAGTATTTT.

The chain recombines TRBV7-2 with TRBJ1-2, with a possible D match to TRBD1 (6 bases). This CDR3 contains 14 residues. CDR1 and CDR2 from the germline V gene are SGHTA and FQGNSA. The V end lost 5 bases, the J end lost 7 bases, and 17 bases lay between the germline ends. In DNA form, the CDR3 reads TGTGCCAGCAGCGTCGATCGGGGGGCCCGTGGCTACACCTTC. This codes for CASSVDRGARGYTF.

The sample holds a few counts of this clonotype. This rearrangement joins TRBV28 to TRBJ2-5, with 7 bases aligning to TRBD1. The germline CDR1 and CDR2 sequences are MDHEN and SYDVKM. This CDR3 has 15 amino acids. V shed 2 bases and J 2 bases; nucleotides not matched to a gene: 5. CDR3 amino acids: CASSLGRQGQETQYF. In DNA, the CDR3 is TGTGCCAGCAGTTTAGGAAGACAGGGACAAGAGACCCAGTACTTC.

This clonotype was recorded many times. V gene TRBV20-1 combines with J gene TRBJ1-1, with D uncertain. The germline CDR1 and CDR2 sequences are DFQATT and SNEGSKA (reference sequence). V lost 2 bases and J lost 1, with 14 bases in between. This CDR3 contains 15 residues. The CDR3 loop reads CSARRRFRSNTEAFF. In nucleotides, the CDR3 is TGCAGTGCTAGAAGGCGGTTTAGGTCGAACACTGAAGCTTTCTTT.

The chain uses TRBV28 and TRBJ2-1, with 9 bases matching TRBD2. The CDR3 extends over 17 amino acids. V lost 3 bases to trimming and J lost 5 bases; unmatched junction nucleotides: 11. The germline CDR1 and CDR2 sequences are MDHEN and SYDVKM. The DNA for the CDR3 is TGTGCCAGCAGTTTCCTGATAGCGGGAGTCGGCAACAATGAGCAGTTCTTC. It yields the protein CASSFLIAGVGNNEQFF.

This chain links TRBV4-1 with TRBJ2-4, with D uncertain. There are 17 residues in the CDR3. V lost 1 base and J 2 bases, leaving 15 bases between the germline ends. Germline V CDR1 and CDR2: MGHRA, YSYEKL. CDR3 in amino acids: CASSQVSSPRTKNIQYF. For the CDR3, the DNA is TGCGCCAGCAGCCAAGTGAGTAGCCCGCGGACCAAAAACATTCAGTACTTC.

To note about this clonotype: This could be a read error, since a much larger clone is one nucleotide away. The rearrangement uses TRBV6-1 and TRBJ2-2; weak D call: TRBD2 (5 bases). This CDR3 is built from 15 residues. The germline V gene encodes CDR1 MNHNS and CDR2 SASEGT. CDR3 loop: CASSEAHLWVGKLFF. CDR3 DNA sequence: TGTGCCAGCAGTGAAGCGCACCTCTGGGTCGGGAAGCTGTTTTTT.

This clonotype was seen at least ten times. The chain links TRBV6-1 to TRBJ2-3; the D gene could be TRBD1 or TRBD2 (5 bases each). The CDR3 is 14 amino acids. The germline V gene has CDR1 MNHNS and CDR2 SASEGT. The V and J ends lost 10 bases and 1 base respectively, with 15 bases between them. CDR3 nucleotides: TGTGCCATCGAGGGGTTGGGGGGCACAGATACGCAGTATTTT. This encodes CAIEGLGGTDTQYF.

Note on this clonotype: A much larger clone lies one base from this, so it may be a read error. The genes are TRBV6-2 or TRBV6-3 and TRBJ2-4; 12 bases align to TRBD1. Germline CDR1 and CDR2: MNHEY and SVGEGT. The CDR3 spans 16 residues. CDR3 in amino acids: CASTALGTGGQNNQYF. The DNA of the CDR3 is TGTGCCAGCACTGCGCTGGGGACAGGGGGCCAAAACAATCAGTACTTC.

In its sample, this clonotype was seen many times. The V gene is TRBV15, the J gene TRBJ1-5; the match to TRBD1 covers 7 bases. The V gene end was trimmed by 3 bases and the J gene end by 3 bases; junction bases not matched to a gene: 2. The CDR3 is 14 amino acids. Germline CDR1 reads LNHNV; CDR2 reads YYDKDF (reference sequence). Here the CDR3 reads CATSSGTVNQPQHF. As DNA, the CDR3 is TGTGCCACCAGCAGCGGGACAGTCAATCAGCCCCAGCATTTT.

There are a few counts of this clonotype. V and J are TRBV27 and TRBJ2-7; 10 bases map to TRBD2. With 2 bases clipped from V and 3 bases from J, the junction kept 7 bases outside the gene matches. The CDR3 has 16 amino acids. Germline loops: CDR1 MNHEY, CDR2 SMNVEV (reference sequence). CDR3 DNA sequence: TGTGCCAGCAGTTTACGTCTAGCGGGAGTTCTCTACGAGCAGTACTTC. Amino acids: CASSLRLAGVLYEQYF.

A note on this clonotype: It may be a read error: a sequence one base away is much more abundant. The chain uses TRBV15 and TRBJ2-3; D unclear. CDR1 LNHNV and CDR2 YYDKDF come from the germline V gene (reference sequence). This CDR3 has 13 amino acids. The CDR3 spells CATSRAVADTEYF. The DNA for the CDR3 is TGTGCCACCAGCAGAGCGGTAGCAGATACGGAGTATTTT.